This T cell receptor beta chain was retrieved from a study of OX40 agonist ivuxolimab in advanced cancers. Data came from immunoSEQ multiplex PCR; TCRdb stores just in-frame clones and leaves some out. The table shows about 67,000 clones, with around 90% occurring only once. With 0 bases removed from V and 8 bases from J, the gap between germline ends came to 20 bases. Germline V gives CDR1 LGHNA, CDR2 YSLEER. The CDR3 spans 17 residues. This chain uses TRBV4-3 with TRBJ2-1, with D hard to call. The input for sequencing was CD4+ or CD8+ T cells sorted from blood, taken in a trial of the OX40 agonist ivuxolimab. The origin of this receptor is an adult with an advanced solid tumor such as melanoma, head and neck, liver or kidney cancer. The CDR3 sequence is CASSQDGSNTPVDEQFF. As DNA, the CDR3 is TGCGCCAGCAGCCAAGACGGCTCAAACACCCCCGTCGATGAGCAGTTCTTC.